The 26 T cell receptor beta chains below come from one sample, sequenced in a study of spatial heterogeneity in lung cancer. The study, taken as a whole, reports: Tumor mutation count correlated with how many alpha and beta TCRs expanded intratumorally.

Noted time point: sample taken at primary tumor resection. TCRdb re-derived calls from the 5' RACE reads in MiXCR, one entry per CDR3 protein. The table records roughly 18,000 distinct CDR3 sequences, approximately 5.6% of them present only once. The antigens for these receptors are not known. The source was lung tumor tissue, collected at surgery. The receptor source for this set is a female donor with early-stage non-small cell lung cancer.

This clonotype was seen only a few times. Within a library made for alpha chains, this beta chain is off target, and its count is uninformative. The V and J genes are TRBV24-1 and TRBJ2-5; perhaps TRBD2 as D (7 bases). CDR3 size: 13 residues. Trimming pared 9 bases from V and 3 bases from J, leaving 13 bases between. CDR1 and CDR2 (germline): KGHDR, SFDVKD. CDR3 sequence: CATRRGGEETQYF. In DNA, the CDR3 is TGTGCCACCCGGAGGGGGGGCGAAGAGACCCAGTACTTC.

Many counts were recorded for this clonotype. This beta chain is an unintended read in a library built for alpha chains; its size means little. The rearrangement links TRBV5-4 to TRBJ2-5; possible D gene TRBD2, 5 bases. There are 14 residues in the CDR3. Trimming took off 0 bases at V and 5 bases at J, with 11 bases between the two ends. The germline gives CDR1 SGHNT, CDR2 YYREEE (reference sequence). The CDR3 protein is CASSLDPEVETQYF. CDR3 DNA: TGTGCCAGCAGCTTGGACCCGGAGGTGGAGACCCAGTACTTC.

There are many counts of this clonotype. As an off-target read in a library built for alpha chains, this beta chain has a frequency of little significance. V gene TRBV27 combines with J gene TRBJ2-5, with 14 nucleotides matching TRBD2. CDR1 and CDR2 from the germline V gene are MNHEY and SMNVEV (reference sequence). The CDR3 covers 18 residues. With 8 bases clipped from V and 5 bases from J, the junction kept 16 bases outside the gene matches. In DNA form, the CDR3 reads TGTGCCAGCCCCACGGGGAACGGGACTAGCGGGAGTCTGGAGACCCAGTACTTC. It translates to CASPTGNGTSGSLETQYF.

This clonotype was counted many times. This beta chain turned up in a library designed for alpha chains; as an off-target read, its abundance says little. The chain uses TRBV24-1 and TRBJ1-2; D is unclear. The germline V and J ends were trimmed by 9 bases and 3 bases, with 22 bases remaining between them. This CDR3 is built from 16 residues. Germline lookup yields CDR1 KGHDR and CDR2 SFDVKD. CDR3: CATLIPRPHQDYGYTF. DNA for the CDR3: TGTGCCACCCTGATACCACGTCCGCACCAGGACTATGGCTACACCTTC.

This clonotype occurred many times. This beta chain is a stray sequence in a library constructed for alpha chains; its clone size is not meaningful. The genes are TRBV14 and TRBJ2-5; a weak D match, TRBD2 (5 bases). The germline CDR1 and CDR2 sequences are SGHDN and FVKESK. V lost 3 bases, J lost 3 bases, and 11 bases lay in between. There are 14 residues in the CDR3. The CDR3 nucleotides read TGTGCCAGCAGCCACTGGGGAGAGGAAGAGACCCAGTACTTC. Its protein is CASSHWGEEETQYF.

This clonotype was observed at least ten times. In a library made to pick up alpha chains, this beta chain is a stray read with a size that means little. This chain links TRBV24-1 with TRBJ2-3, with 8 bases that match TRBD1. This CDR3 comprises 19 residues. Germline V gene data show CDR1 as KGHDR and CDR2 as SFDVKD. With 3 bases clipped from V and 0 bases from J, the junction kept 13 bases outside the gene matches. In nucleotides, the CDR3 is TGTGCCACCAGTGATCCGGTGGCAGGGGGCTTCTCTAGCACAGATACGCAGTATTTT. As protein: CATSDPVAGGFSSTDTQYF.

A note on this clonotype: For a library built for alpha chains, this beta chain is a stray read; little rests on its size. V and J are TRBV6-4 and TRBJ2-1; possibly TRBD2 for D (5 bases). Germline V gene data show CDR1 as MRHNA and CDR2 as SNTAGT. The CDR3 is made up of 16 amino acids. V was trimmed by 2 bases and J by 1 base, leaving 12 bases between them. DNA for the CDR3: TGTGCCAGCAGTGACCGAGCGGAAGCATCCTACAATGAGCAGTTCTTC. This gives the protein CASSDRAEASYNEQFF.

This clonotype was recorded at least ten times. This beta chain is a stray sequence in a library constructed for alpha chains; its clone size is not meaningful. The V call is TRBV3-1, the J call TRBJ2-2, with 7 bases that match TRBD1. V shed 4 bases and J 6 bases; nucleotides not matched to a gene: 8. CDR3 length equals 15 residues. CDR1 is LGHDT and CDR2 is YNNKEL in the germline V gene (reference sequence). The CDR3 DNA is TGTGCCAGCAGCCTGGAACAGGGGATTTCCGGGGAGCTGTTTTTT. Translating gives CASSLEQGISGELFF.

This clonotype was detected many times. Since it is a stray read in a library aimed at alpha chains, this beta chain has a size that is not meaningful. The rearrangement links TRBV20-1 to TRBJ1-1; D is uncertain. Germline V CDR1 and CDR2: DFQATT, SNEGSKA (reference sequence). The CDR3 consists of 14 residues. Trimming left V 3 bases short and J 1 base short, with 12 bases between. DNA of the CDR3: TGCAGTGCTAGTCCCACGACGGAGAACACTGAAGCTTTCTTT. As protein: CSASPTTENTEAFF.

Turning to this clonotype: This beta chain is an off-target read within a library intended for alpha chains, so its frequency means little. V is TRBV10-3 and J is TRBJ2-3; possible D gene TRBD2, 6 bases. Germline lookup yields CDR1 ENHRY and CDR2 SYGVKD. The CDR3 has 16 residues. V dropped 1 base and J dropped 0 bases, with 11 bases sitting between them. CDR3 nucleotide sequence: TGTGCCATCAGTGAGTTGACGGGAGTCAGCACAGATACGCAGTATTTT. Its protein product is CAISELTGVSTDTQYF.

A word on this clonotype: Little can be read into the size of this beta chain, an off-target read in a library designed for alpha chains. This CDR3 reads CASSPGTRATEAFF. Written as DNA, the CDR3 is TGTGCCAGCAGCCCGGGGACACGGGCCACTGAAGCTTTCTTT. The rearrangement uses TRBV6-6 and TRBJ1-1; D is perhaps TRBD1 (6 bases). Deletions cut 6 bases from V and 4 bases from J, with 15 bases between. CDR1 and CDR2 (germline): MNHNY, SVGAGI (reference sequence). The CDR3 has 14 amino acids.

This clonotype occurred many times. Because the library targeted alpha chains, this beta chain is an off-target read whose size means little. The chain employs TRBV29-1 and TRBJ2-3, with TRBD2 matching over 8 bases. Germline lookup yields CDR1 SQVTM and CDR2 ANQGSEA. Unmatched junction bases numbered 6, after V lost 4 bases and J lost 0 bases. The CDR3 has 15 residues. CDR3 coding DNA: TGCAGCGTTGGGATACTAGCGGCTAGCACAGATACGCAGTATTTT. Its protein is CSVGILAASTDTQYF.

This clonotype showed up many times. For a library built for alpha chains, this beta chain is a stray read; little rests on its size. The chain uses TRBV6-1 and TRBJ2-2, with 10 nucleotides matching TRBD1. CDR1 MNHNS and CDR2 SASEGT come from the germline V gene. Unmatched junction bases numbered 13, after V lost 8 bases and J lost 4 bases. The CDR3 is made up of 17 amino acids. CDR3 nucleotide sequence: TGTGCCAGCCTCGTTTGGGATGACAGGGGGCTCACCGGGGAGCTGTTTTTT. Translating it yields CASLVWDDRGLTGELFF.

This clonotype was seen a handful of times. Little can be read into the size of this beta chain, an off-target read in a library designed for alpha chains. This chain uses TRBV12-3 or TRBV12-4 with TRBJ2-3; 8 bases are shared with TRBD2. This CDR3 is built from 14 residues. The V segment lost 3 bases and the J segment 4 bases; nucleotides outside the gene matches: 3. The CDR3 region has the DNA TGTGCCAGCAGTTTTGCGGGAGGATCAGATACGCAGTATTTT. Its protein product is CASSFAGGSDTQYF.

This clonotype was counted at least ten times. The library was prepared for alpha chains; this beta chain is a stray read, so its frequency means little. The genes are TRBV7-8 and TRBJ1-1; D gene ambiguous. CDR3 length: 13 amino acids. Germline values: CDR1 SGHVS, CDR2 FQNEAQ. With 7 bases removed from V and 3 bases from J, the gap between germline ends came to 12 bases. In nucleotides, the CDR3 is TGTGCCAGCACCCTCGACACCCACACTGAAGCTTTCTTT. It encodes CASTLDTHTEAFF.

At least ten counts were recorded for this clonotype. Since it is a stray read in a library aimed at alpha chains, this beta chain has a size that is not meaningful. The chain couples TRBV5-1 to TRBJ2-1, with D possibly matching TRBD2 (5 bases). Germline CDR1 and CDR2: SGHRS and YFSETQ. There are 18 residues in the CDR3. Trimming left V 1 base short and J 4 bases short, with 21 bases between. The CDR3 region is CASSLNPPGKDWYNEQFF. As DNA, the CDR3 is TGCGCCAGCAGCTTGAACCCGCCGGGAAAAGATTGGTACAATGAGCAGTTCTTC.

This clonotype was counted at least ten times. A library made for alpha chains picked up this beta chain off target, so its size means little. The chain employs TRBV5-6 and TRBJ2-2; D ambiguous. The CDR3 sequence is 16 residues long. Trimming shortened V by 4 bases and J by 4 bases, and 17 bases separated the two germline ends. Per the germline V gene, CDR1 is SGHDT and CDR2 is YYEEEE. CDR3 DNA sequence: TGTGCCAGCAGCCGTAAGGGTTTAGCCGGCACCGGGGAGCTGTTTTTT. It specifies CASSRKGLAGTGELFF.

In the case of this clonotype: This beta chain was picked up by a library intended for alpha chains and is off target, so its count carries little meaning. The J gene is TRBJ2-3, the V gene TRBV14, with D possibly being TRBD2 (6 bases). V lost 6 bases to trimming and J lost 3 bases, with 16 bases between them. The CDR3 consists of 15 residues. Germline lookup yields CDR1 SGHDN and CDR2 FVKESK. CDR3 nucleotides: TGTGCCAGCAGTACGGGAGTTTCGGATACAGATACGCAGTATTTT. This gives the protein CASSTGVSDTDTQYF.

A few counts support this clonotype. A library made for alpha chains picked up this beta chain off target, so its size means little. CDR3 nucleotides: TGTGCCACCAGTGACTCCGGACTAGCGGGAGTGATTCGTACCGGGGAGCTGTTTTTT. Amino acids: CATSDSGLAGVIRTGELFF. The V and J genes are TRBV24-1 and TRBJ2-2; 13 bases match TRBD2. CDR3 length equals 19 residues. Trimming took 4 bases from V and 5 from J; bases not matched to a gene: 12. Germline values: CDR1 KGHDR, CDR2 SFDVKD.

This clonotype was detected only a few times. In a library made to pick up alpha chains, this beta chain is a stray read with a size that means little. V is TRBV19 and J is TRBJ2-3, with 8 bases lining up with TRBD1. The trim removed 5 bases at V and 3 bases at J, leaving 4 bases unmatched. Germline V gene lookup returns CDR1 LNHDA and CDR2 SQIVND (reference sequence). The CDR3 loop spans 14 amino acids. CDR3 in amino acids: CASSVGQGTDTQYF. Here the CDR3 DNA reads TGTGCCAGTAGTGTCGGACAGGGAACAGATACGCAGTATTTT.

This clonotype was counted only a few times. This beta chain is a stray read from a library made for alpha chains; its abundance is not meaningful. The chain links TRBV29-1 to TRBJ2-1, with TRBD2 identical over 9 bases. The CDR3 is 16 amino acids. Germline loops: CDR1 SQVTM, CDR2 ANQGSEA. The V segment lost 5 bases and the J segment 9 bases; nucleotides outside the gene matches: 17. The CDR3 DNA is TGCAGCGTTACGGCATGGGCTAGCGGGATAATGGGTGAGCAGTTCTTC. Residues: CSVTAWASGIMGEQFF.

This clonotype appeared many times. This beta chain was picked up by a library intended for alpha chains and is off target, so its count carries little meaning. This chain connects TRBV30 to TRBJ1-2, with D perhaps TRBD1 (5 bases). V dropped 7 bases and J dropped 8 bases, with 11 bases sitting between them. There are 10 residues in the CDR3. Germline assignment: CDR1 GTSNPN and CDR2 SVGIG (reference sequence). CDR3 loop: CASLGEGYTF. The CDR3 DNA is TGTGCCTCGCTAGGGGAAGGCTACACCTTC.

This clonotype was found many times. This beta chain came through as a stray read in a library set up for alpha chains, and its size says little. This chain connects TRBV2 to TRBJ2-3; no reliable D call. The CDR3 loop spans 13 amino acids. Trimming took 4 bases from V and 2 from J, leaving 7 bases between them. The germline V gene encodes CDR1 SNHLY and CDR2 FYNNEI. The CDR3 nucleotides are TGTGCCAGCAGTGGAGACAACACAGATACGCAGTATTTT. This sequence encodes CASSGDNTDTQYF.

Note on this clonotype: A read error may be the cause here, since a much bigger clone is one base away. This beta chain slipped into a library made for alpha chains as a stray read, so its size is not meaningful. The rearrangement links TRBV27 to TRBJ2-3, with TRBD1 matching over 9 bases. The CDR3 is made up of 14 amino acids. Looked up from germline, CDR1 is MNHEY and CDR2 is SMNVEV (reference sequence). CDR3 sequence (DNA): TGTGCCAGTTCGAGGGACAGGGTTACAGAAACGCAGTATTTT. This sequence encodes CASSRDRVTETQYF.

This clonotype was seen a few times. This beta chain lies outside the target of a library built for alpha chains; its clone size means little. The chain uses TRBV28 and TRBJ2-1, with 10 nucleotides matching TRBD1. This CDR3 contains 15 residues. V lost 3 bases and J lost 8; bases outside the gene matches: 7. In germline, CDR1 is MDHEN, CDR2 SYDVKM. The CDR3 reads CASSLLGQGSDEQFF. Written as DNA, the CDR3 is TGTGCCAGCAGTTTGTTGGGACAGGGGAGCGATGAGCAGTTCTTC.

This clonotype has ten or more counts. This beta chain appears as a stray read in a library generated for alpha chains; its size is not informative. DNA of the CDR3: TGTGCCAGCAGGTATCTAGCGGTTAACTACGAGCAGTACTTC. The encoded protein is CASRYLAVNYEQYF. The J gene is TRBJ2-7, the V gene TRBV2; 7 positions match TRBD2. The germline gives CDR1 SNHLY, CDR2 FYNNEI. Trimming cost V 6 bases and J 3 bases; bases outside gene matches: 8. The length of the CDR3 is 14 residues.